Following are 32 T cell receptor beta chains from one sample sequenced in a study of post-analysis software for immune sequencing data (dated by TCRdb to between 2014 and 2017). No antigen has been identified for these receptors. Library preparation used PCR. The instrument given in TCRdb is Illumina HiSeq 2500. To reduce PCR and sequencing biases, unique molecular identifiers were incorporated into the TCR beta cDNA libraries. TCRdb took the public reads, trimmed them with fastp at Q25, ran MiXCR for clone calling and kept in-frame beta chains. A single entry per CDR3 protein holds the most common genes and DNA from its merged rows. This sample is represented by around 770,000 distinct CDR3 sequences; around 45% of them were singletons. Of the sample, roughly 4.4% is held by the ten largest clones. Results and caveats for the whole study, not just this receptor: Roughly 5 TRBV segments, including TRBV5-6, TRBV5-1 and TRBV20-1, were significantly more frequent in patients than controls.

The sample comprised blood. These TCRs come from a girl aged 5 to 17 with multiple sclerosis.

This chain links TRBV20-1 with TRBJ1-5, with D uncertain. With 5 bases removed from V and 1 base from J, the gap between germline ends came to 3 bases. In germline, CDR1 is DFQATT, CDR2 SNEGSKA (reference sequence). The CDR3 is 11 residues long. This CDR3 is CSAQSNQPQHF. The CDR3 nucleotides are TGCAGTGCTCAGAGCAATCAGCCCCAGCATTTT.

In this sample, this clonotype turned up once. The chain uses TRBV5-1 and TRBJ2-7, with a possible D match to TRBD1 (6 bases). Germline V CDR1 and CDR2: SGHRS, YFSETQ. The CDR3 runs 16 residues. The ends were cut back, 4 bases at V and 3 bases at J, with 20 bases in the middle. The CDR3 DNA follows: TGCGCCAGCAGCCCCCAGACAGGTTCTACCTACTACGAGCAGTACTTC. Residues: CASSPQTGSTYYEQYF.

The CDR3 protein is CASSHSEDEQFF. The CDR3 nucleotides read TGCGCCAGCAGCCATAGTGAGGATGAGCAGTTCTTC. V is TRBV4-1 and J is TRBJ2-1; D is uncertain. Looked up from germline, CDR1 is MGHRA and CDR2 is YSYEKL. Trimming removed 3 bases from V and 8 bases from J, with 8 bases in between. This CDR3 contains 12 residues.

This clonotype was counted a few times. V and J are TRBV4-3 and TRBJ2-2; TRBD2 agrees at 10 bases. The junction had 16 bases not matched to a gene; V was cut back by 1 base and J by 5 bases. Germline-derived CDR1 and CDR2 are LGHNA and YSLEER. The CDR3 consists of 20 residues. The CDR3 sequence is CASSQGVPLRLAGQTGELFF. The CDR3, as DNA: TGCGCCAGCAGCCAAGGGGTCCCCCTTAGACTAGCGGGCCAAACCGGGGAGCTGTTTTTT.

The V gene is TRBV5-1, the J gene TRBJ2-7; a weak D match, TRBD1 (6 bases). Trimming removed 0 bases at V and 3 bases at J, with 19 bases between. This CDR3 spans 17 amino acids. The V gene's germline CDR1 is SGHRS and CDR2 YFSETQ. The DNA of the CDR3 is TGCGCCAGCAGCTTGGAGGTTGGGGGCTCCACCCTCTACGAGCAGTACTTC. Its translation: CASSLEVGGSTLYEQYF. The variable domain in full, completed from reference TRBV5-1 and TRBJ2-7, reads KAGVTQTPRYLIKTRGQQVTLSCSPISGHRSVSWYQQTPGQGLQFLFEYFSETQRNKGNFPGRFSGRQFSNSRSEMNVSTLELGDSALYLCASSLEVGGSTLYEQYFGPGTRLTVT.

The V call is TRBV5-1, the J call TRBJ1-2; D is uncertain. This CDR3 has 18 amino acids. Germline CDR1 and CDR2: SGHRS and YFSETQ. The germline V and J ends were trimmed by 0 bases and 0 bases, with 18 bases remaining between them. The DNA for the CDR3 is TGCGCCAGCAGCTTGGGCAGTTACGAGACTTCTGCTAACTATGGCTACACCTTC. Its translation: CASSLGSYETSANYGYTF.

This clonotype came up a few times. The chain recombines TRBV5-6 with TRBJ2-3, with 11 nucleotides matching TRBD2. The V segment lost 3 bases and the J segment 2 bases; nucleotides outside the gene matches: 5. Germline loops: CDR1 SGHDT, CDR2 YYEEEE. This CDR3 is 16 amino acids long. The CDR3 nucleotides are TGTGCCAGCAGCTCGGGACTAGCGGAACTCACAGATACGCAGTATTTT. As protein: CASSSGLAELTDTQYF.

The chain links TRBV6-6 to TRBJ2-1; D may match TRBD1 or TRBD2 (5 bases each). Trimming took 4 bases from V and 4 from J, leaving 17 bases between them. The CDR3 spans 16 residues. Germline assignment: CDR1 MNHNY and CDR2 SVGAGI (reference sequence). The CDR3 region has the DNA TGTGCCAGCAGTTCTCTCGTTGTGGGGGAGTACAATGAGCAGTTCTTC. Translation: CASSSLVVGEYNEQFF.

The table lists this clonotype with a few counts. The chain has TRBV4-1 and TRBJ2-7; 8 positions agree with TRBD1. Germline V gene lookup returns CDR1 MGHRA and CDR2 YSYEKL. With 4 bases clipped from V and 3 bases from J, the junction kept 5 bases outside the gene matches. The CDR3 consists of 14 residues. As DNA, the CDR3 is TGCGCCAGCAGCCGGGAAGGACAGGGCTACGAGCAGTACTTC. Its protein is CASSREGQGYEQYF.

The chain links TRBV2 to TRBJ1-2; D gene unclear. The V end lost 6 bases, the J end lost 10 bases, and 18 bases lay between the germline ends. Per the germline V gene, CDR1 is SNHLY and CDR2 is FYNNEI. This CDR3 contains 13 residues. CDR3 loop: CASSNTADGSYTF. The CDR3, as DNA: TGTGCCAGCAGCAACACGGCGGACGGGTCCTACACCTTC.

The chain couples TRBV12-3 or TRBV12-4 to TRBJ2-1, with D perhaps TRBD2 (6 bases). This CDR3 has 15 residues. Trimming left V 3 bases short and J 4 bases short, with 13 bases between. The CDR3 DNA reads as TGTGCCAGCAGTTTCCCCGGGACTCCTTACAATGAGCAGTTCTTC. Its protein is CASSFPGTPYNEQFF.

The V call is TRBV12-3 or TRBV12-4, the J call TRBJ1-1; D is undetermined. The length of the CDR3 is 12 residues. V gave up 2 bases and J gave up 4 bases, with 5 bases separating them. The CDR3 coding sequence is TGTGCCAGCAGTTTACGGGCCACTGAAGCTTTCTTT. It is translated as CASSLRATEAFF.

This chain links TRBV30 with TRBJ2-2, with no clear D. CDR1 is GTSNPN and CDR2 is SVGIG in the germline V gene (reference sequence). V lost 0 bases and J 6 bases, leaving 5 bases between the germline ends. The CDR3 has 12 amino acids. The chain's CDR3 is CAWSVRAGELFF. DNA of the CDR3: TGTGCCTGGAGTGTAAGGGCCGGGGAGCTGTTTTTT.

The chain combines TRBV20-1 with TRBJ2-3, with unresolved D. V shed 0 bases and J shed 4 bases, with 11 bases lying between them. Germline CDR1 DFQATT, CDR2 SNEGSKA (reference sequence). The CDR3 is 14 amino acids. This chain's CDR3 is CSARDRVSPDTQYF. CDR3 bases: TGCAGTGCTAGAGATCGGGTTAGCCCAGATACGCAGTATTTT.

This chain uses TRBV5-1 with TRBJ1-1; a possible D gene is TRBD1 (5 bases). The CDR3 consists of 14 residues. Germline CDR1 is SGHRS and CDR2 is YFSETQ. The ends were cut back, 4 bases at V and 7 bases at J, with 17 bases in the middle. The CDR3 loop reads CASSHPLGRSEAFF. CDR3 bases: TGCGCCAGCAGCCACCCCCTGGGACGTAGTGAAGCTTTCTTT.

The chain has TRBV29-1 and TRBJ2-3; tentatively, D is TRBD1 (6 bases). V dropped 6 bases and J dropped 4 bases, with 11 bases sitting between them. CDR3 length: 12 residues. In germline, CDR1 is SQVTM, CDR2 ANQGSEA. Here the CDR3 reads CSVLQGPDTQYF. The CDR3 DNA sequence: TGCAGCGTGTTGCAGGGGCCAGATACGCAGTATTTT.

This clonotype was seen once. The CDR3 spells CASSPAGLEETQYF. CDR3 DNA: TGTGCCAGCAGCCCAGCGGGACTTGAAGAGACCCAGTACTTC. The chain links TRBV7-2 to TRBJ2-5, with TRBD2 matching over 7 bases. With V trimmed by 5 bases and J by 3 bases, 6 bases remained unmatched. Germline V lookup: CDR1 SGHTA, CDR2 FQGNSA. This CDR3 comprises 14 residues.

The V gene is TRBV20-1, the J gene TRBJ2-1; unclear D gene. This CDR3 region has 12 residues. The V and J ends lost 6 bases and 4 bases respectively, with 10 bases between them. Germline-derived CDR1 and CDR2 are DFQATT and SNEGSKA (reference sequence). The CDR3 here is CSASRPYNEQFF. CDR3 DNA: TGCAGTGCAAGTCGACCTTACAATGAGCAGTTCTTC.

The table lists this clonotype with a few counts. The DNA of the CDR3 is TGCAGTGCCAGCCCTACGGGACCCCGGACCAAGGCCCAGTACTTC. It codes for CSASPTGPRTKAQYF. The J gene is TRBJ2-5, the V gene TRBV20-1, with D perhaps TRBD1 or TRBD2 (5 bases each). V lost 6 bases and J lost 9, with 26 bases in between. Per germline, CDR1 DFQATT and CDR2 SNEGSKA (reference sequence). CDR3 length: 15 residues.

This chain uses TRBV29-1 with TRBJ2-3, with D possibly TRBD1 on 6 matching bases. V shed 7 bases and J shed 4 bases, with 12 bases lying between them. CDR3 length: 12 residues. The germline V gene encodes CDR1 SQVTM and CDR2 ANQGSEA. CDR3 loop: CSAMGAPDTQYF. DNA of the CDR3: TGCAGCGCCATGGGGGCCCCAGATACGCAGTATTTT.

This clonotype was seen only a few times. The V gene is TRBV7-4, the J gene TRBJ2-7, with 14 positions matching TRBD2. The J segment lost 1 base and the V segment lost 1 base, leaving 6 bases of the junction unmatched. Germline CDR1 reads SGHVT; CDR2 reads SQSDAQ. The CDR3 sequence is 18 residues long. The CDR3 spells CASSLVWTSGRSSYEQYF. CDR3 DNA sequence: TGTGCCAGCAGCTTAGTATGGACTAGCGGGAGGTCGTCCTACGAGCAGTACTTC.

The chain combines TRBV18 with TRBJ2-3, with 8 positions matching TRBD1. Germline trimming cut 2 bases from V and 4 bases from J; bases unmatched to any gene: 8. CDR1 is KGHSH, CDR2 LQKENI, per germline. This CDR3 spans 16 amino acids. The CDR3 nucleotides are TGTGCCAGCTCACCAACCGGACAGGGAGACGCAGATACGCAGTATTTT. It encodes CASSPTGQGDADTQYF.

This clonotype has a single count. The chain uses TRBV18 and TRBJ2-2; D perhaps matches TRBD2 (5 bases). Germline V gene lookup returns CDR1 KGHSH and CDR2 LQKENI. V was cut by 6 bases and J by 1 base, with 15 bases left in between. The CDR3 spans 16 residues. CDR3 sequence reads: CASSPRSSGNTGELFF. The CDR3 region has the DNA TGTGCCAGCTCTCCAAGATCCAGCGGGAACACCGGGGAGCTGTTTTTT.

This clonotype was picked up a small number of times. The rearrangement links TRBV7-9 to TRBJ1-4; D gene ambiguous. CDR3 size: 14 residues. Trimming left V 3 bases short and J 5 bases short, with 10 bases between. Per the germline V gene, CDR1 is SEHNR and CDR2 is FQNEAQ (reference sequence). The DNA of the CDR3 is TGTGCCAGCAGCTTGGCCACCGCGAATGAAAAACTGTTTTTT. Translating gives CASSLATANEKLFF.

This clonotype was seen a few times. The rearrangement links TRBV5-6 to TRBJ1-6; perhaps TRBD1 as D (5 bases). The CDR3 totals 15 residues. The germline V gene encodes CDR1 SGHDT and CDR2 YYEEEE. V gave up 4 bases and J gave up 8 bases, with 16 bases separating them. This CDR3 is CASSTAGFGDSPLHF. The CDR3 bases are TGTGCCAGCAGCACAGCAGGGTTTGGAGATTCACCCCTCCACTTT.

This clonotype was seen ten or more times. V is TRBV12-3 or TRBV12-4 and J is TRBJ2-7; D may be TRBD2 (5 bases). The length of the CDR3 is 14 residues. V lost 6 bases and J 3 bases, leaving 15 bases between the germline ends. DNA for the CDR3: TGTGCCAGCAGCTTGGCGCCTAGCAGCTACGAGCAGTACTTC. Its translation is CASSLAPSSYEQYF.

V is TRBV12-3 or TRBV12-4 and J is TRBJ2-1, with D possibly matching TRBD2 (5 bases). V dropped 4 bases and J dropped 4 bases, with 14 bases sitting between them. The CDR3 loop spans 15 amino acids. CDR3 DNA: TGTGCCAGCAGTTCACGAGCGGAAATTTACAATGAGCAGTTCTTC. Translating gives CASSSRAEIYNEQFF.

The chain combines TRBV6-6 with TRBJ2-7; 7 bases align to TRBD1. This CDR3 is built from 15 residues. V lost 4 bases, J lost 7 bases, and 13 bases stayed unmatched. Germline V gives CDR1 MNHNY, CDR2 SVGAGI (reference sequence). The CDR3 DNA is TGTGCCAGCAGTTCCTCGGACAGGAGACTTTGGGAGCAGTACTTC. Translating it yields CASSSSDRRLWEQYF.

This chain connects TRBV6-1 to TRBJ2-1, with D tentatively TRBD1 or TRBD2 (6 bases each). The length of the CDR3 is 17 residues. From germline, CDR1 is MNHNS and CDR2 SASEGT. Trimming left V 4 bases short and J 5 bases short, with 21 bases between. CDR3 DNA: TGTGCCAGCAGTGTGTCTAGCGTCCCTAGGGGGAACAATGAGCAGTTCTTC. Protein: CASSVSSVPRGNNEQFF.

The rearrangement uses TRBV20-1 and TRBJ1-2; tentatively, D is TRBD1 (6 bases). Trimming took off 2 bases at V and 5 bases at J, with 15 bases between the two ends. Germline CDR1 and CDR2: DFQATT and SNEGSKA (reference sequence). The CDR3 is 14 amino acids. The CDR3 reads CSARRPRGGYGYTF. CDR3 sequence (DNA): TGCAGTGCTAGACGCCCCAGGGGCGGATATGGCTACACCTTC.

The CDR3: CASLGAAAGTEAFF. The CDR3 DNA reads TGTGCCAGCTTAGGGGCAGCCGCTGGGACTGAAGCTTTCTTT. The chain links TRBV2 to TRBJ1-1, with D maybe TRBD1 (5 bases). The CDR3 has 14 residues. From germline, CDR1 is SNHLY and CDR2 FYNNEI. Trimming pared 8 bases from V and 5 bases from J, leaving 18 bases between.

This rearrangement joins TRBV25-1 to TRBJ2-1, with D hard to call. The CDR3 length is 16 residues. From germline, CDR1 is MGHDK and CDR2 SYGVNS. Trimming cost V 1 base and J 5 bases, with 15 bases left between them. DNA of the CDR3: TGTGCCAGCAGTGAATTTGGCAAACAAATAAACAATGAGCAGTTCTTC. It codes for CASSEFGKQINNEQFF. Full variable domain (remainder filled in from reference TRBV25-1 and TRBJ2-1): EADIYQTPRYLVIGTGKKITLECSQTMGHDKMYWYQQDPGMELHLIHYSYGVNSTEKGDLSSESTVSRIRTEHFPLTLESARPSHTSQYLCASSEFGKQINNEQFFGPGTRLTVL.